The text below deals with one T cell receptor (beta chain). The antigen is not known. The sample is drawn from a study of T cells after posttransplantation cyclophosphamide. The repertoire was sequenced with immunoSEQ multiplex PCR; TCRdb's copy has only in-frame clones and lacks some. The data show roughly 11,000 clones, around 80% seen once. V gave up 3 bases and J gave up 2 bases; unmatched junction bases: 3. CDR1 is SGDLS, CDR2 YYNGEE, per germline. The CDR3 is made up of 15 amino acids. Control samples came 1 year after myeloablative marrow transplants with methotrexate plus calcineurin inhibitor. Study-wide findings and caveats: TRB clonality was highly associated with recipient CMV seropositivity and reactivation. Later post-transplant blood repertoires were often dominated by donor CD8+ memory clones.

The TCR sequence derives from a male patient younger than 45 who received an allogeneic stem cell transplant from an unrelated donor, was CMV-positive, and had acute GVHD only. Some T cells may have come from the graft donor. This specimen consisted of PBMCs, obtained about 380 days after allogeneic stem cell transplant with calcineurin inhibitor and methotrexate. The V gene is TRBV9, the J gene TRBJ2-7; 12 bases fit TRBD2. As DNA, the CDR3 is TGTGCCAGCAGCGGAGGACTAGCGGGGCCCTACGAGCAGTACTTC. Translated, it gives CASSGGLAGPYEQYF.